Below, 6 T cell receptor beta chains from the same sample are listed, as sequenced in a study of cytomegalovirus exposure and HLA in healthy donors. This table comes from immunoSEQ multiplex PCR, and its TCRdb copy is limited to in-frame clones, with some not included. The sample consists of 110,000 to 150,000 clones, around 88% of them appearing once. Source material: PBMCs. The source of these receptors is a woman aged 18 to 35 in good health and CMV-seropositive.

The rearrangement joins TRBV27 to TRBJ2-1, with 8 nucleotides matching TRBD2. CDR3 length equals 15 residues. With 6 bases clipped from V and 4 bases from J, the junction kept 8 bases outside the gene matches. Per germline, CDR1 MNHEY and CDR2 SMNVEV (reference sequence). The CDR3 sequence: CASRRPGLGYNEQFF. CDR3 DNA sequence: TGTGCCAGCAGGCGACCGGGACTAGGGTACAATGAGCAGTTCTTC.

The chain is built from TRBV13 and TRBJ2-7; perhaps TRBD2 as D (6 bases). CDR1 PRHDT and CDR2 FYEKMQ come from the germline V gene (reference sequence). This CDR3 comprises 14 residues. Trimming cost V 3 bases and J 0 bases, with 9 bases left between them. CDR3 sequence reads: CASSFRGLSYEQYF. The CDR3 bases are TGTGCCAGCAGCTTCCGGGGACTCTCCTACGAGCAGTACTTC.

The rearrangement links TRBV30 to TRBJ2-3, with TRBD2 matching 10 bases. The CDR3 loop spans 15 amino acids. Germline assignment: CDR1 GTSNPN and CDR2 SVGIG (reference sequence). CDR3 DNA sequence: TGTGCTCTGACTAGCGGGTTTTCAAATGGGGATACGCAGTATTTT. Its translation is CALTSGFSNGDTQYF.

The genes are TRBV5-5 and TRBJ1-2; 10 nucleotides line up with TRBD1. Trimming at V came to 4 bases and at J to 3 bases, leaving 6 bases not matched to a gene. The CDR3 totals 15 residues. Germline lookup yields CDR1 SGHKS and CDR2 YYEKEE (reference sequence). In DNA form, the CDR3 reads TGTGCCAGCAGCCTAGCCGGGACAGGGGACTATGGCTACACCTTC. Residues: CASSLAGTGDYGYTF.

This chain uses TRBV7-8 with TRBJ2-1; 7 bases map to TRBD1. Germline lookup yields CDR1 SGHVS and CDR2 FQNEAQ. V trimming: 8 bases; J trimming: 5 bases; junction bases outside the gene matches: 9. The length of the CDR3 is 14 residues. CDR3 protein: CASGKGQTDNEQFF. In DNA form, the CDR3 reads TGTGCCAGCGGAAAGGGACAGACAGACAATGAGCAGTTCTTC. The full variable domain, completed using reference TRBV7-8 and TRBJ2-1, is GAGVSQSPRYKVAKRGQDVALRCDPISGHVSLFWYQQALGQGPEFLTYFQNEAQLDKSGLPSDRFFAERPEGSVSTLKIQRTQQEDSAVYLCASGKGQTDNEQFFGPGTRLTVL.

The chain recombines TRBV15 with TRBJ2-1; D not certain. The germline gives CDR1 LNHNV, CDR2 YYDKDF (reference sequence). CDR3 length: 15 amino acids. With 0 bases removed from V and 15 bases from J, the gap between germline ends came to 21 bases. The CDR3 spells CATSRDVSTEIDRFF. Here the CDR3 DNA reads TGTGCCACCAGCAGAGATGTATCGACGGAGATAGACCGGTTCTTC.